The next 3 T cell receptor beta chains were all read from a single sample in a study of T cell clonality in common variable immunodeficiency. Measured with immunoSEQ multiplex PCR; TCRdb has only the in-frame clones, and not every one. The sample offers tens of thousands of clones and no singletons, the top ten holding 0.95%. Sequencing was performed on peripheral blood mononuclear cells. Receptors were obtained from a person between 18 and 70 years old in good health.

This clone showed up many times. The read is 3 residues too short to cover the CDR3 end, so that end is filled in from the germline J gene. This chain connects TRBV20-1 to TRBJ2-3; D gene unclear. Per germline, CDR1 DFQATT and CDR2 SNEGSKA (reference sequence). The CDR3 loop spans 16 amino acids. Trimming left V 0 bases short and J 0 bases short, with 13 bases between. The part of the CDR3 DNA that was read is TGCAGTGCTAGAGACAACAGACGAAGGAGCACAGATACG. Encoded protein: CSARDNRRRSTDT. The CDR3 reads in full as CSARDNRRRSTDTQYF.

This clone showed up many times. Sequencing ends 3 residues short of the CDR3 end; the germline J gene provides the rest. The chain has TRBV27 and TRBJ1-1; 7 bases align to TRBD1. The CDR3 is 15 amino acids. Trimming cost V 5 bases and J 3 bases; bases outside gene matches: 9. Per the germline V gene, CDR1 is MNHEY and CDR2 is SMNVEV (reference sequence). The CDR3 bases that were read are TGTGCCAGCAGTAACTCGACAGGGTGGTACACTGAA. This codes for CASSNSTGWYTE. The full CDR3 is CASSNSTGWYTEAFF.

This clone was recorded at least ten times. The CDR3 end is not reached by the read, which stops 3 residues before it; the germline J gene fills it in. The chain couples TRBV20-1 to TRBJ2-7, with 13 positions matching TRBD2. This CDR3 has 15 residues. With V trimmed by 5 bases and J by 2 bases, 6 bases remained unmatched. The V gene's germline CDR1 is DFQATT and CDR2 SNEGSKA (reference sequence). CDR3 DNA (partial): TGCAGTGCTCAGCTGACTAGCGGGGGGCCCTACGAG. Its protein product is CSAQLTSGGPYE. Given in full, the CDR3 is CSAQLTSGGPYEQYF.